Listed here is a single T cell receptor beta chain. Its antigen is not known. PCR involved 60 Vbeta and 13 Jbeta primers. Profiling relied on immunoSEQ multiplex PCR, and the TCRdb table lists in-frame clones only, not all of them. Here the sample spans approximately 180,000 clones, about four fifths being singletons. This CDR3 has 14 residues. The ends were cut back, 1 base at V and 0 bases at J, with 7 bases in the middle. CDR1 and CDR2 from the germline V gene are GTSNPN and SVGIG (reference sequence). These data are taken from a study of cytomegalovirus exposure and HLA in healthy donors. Points from the study as a whole: A later analysis linked a missense variant in DCLRE1C to the trimming of TCR beta V and J genes. DRB1 had the most TCR associations and HLA-C the fewest, a later analysis found, with rates varying by HLA locus. Most CMV-associated TCR beta chains appeared HLA-restricted in a later analysis. Sequencing likely caused a cluster of highly shared sequence variants.

The clonotype originates from a woman aged 18-29 years in good health and CMV-seronegative. This chain joins TRBV30 and TRBJ1-5, with D uncertain. Material: PBMCs. CDR3 nucleotides: TGTGCCTGGAGTGCGGGAAGTAGCAATCAGCCCCAGCATTTT. It codes for CAWSAGSSNQPQHF.